This is a list of T cell receptor beta chains from one sample in a study of cytomegalovirus exposure and HLA in healthy donors. TCRdb's copy holds only in-frame clones and misses some; the assay was immunoSEQ multiplex PCR. In the table there are tens of thousands of clones, 95% to 98% of which are singletons. Sequencing was done on a sample of PBMCs. The receptors here all came from a man younger than 35 in good health and CMV-seronegative. Each CDR3 is given with its conserved first and last residue. The order of the fields is J gene, D gene, V gene, CDR3 protein, CDR3 DNA. The D gene is left open where the match is weak.

TRBJ2-1 | - | TRBV5-1 | CASSPEISEYNEQFF | TGCGCCAGCAGCCCCGAGATTAGCGAGTACAATGAGCAGTTCTTC
TRBJ2-7 | TRBD2 | TRBV5-1 | CASSLDLRGGGEQYF | TGCGCCAGCAGCTTGGATCTACGGGGGGGAGGCGAGCAGTACTTC
TRBJ2-5 | TRBD1 | TRBV30 | CAWSGQGPETQYF | TGTGCCTGGAGTGGACAGGGACCAGAGACCCAGTACTTC
TRBJ2-7 | TRBD1 | TRBV7-9 | CASSPTGGTYEQYF | TGTGCCAGCAGTCCGACAGGGGGCACTTACGAGCAGTACTTC
TRBJ2-2 | TRBD2 | TRBV5-1 | CASSIVSGTSYTGELFF | TGCGCCAGCAGCATCGTATCCGGGACTAGCTACACCGGGGAGCTGTTTTTT
TRBJ2-7 | - | TRBV25-1 | CASSEGASFYEQYF | TGTGCCAGCAGTGAAGGGGCTTCGTTCTACGAGCAGTACTTC
TRBJ2-1 | TRBD2 | TRBV7-3 | CASSTPGGRIYNEQFF | TGTGCCAGCAGCACCCCCGGGGGGAGGATTTACAATGAGCAGTTCTTC
TRBJ2-2 | - | TRBV5-4 | CASSLEGSGFRELFF | TGTGCCAGCAGCTTGGAGGGAAGCGGATTCAGGGAGCTGTTTTTT
TRBJ2-1 | TRBD2 | TRBV7-9 | CASSLASGYNEQFF | TGTGCCAGCAGCCTGGCTAGCGGCTACAATGAGCAGTTCTTC
TRBJ1-2 | TRBD1 | TRBV6-1 | CATLDRVYYGYTF | TGTGCCACCTTAGACAGGGTCTACTATGGCTACACCTTC
TRBJ2-1 | TRBD2 | TRBV28 | CASSSLTSGSSYNEQFF | TGTGCCAGCAGTTCCTTGACTAGCGGGTCCTCCTACAATGAGCAGTTCTTC
TRBJ1-2 | TRBD1 | TRBV18 | CASSPTTGGDGYTF | TGTGCCAGCTCACCAACTACAGGGGGTGATGGCTACACCTTC
TRBJ2-7 | - | TRBV30 | CAWSVVSGGPYEQYF | TGTGCCTGGAGTGTAGTTTCCGGGGGTCCCTACGAGCAGTACTTC